This T cell receptor beta chain stems from a study of CD8 T cells in ankylosing spondylitis. Study-wide results and limits: Seemingly distinctive of ankylosing spondylitis blood was a TCR beta motif formed by eight highly homologous variants.

MiXCR, applied by TCRdb to the 5' RACE reads, yields one record per CDR3 protein. The sample records 300,000 to 400,000 distinct CDR3 sequences, under 25% being singletons. V lost 2 bases, J lost 0 bases, and 5 bases stayed unmatched. Per the germline V gene, CDR1 is MNHEY and CDR2 is SVGEGT. This CDR3 contains 16 residues. Worth noting for this clonotype: What it binds is unknown.

The receptor's source is a male donor with ankylosing spondylitis. This chain connects TRBV6-2 or TRBV6-3 to TRBJ2-5; 8 positions match TRBD2. The sample comprised blood, either unsorted or a sorted T cell fraction (not recorded which). The CDR3 bases are TGTGCCAGCAGTTACGGGGTAGCGGGGAACCAAGAGACCCAGTACTTC. The encoded protein is CASSYGVAGNQETQYF.